Following are 20 T cell receptor beta chains from one sample sequenced in a study of cytomegalovirus exposure and HLA in healthy donors. Use of 60 Vbeta and 13 Jbeta primers characterized the PCR. Here immunoSEQ multiplex PCR was the method, and the copy in TCRdb shows in-frame clones only, minus some. Here the sample table reports tens of thousands of clones. Sequencing was performed on PBMCs. These receptors originate from a human donor in good health.

As to this clone: This CDR3 is also generated by other DNA sequences in the sample. The chain is built from TRBV7-8 and TRBJ1-6; D perhaps matches TRBD1 (5 bases). Per the germline V gene, CDR1 is SGHVS and CDR2 is FQNEAQ. This CDR3 contains 18 residues. Trimming removed 2 bases from V and 0 bases from J, with 14 bases in between. CDR3 coding DNA: TGTGCCAGCAGCTTACGCGGGACGTCAAGCTCCTATAATTCACCCCTCCACTTT. Residues: CASSLRGTSSSYNSPLHF.

The gene calls are TRBV4-1 and TRBJ2-7; 10 bases map to TRBD2. CDR1 and CDR2 (germline): MGHRA, YSYEKL. The junction had 10 bases not matched to a gene; V was cut back by 0 bases and J by 2 bases. This CDR3 contains 18 residues. Here the CDR3 reads CASSQDSATSGRAYEQYF. CDR3 bases: TGCGCCAGCAGCCAAGATTCCGCGACTAGCGGGCGTGCCTACGAGCAGTACTTC.

The V and J genes are TRBV7-8 and TRBJ1-1; TRBD1 agrees at 9 bases. Trimming removed 5 bases from V and 10 bases from J; junction bases left unmatched: 8. The CDR3 is 13 residues long. Germline V gene lookup returns CDR1 SGHVS and CDR2 FQNEAQ. This chain's CDR3 is CASSDGQGKGAFF. DNA for the CDR3: TGTGCCAGCAGCGACGGACAGGGGAAAGGAGCTTTCTTT.

The V call is TRBV19, the J call TRBJ2-1; 8 nucleotides line up with TRBD2. Germline trimming cut 4 bases from V and 9 bases from J; bases unmatched to any gene: 8. The germline V gene has CDR1 LNHDA and CDR2 SQIVND (reference sequence). The CDR3 totals 14 residues. For the CDR3, the DNA is TGTGCCAGTAGTAAAGCGGGGGACGTGATTGAGCAGTTCTTC. Its protein product is CASSKAGDVIEQFF.

The chain employs TRBV19 and TRBJ1-1; D is unresolved. Germline V gives CDR1 LNHDA, CDR2 SQIVND (reference sequence). The CDR3 length is 14 residues. With 7 bases removed from V and 4 bases from J, the gap between germline ends came to 16 bases. The CDR3 nucleotides read TGTGCCAGTACCTACCAGGAAGCGGCCACTGAAGCTTTCTTT. This translates into CASTYQEAATEAFF. Looking up the rest from reference TRBV19 and TRBJ1-1 gives the full variable domain: DGGITQSPKYLFRKEGQNVTLSCEQNLNHDAMYWYRQDPGQGLRLIYYSQIVNDFQKGDIAEGYSVSREKKESFPLTVTSAQKNPTAFYLCASTYQEAATEAFFGQGTRLTVV.

This rearrangement joins TRBV2 to TRBJ2-2, with 11 positions matching TRBD1. Unmatched junction bases numbered 5, after V lost 7 bases and J lost 7 bases. The CDR3 is made up of 14 amino acids. Germline V CDR1 and CDR2: SNHLY, FYNNEI. CDR3 in DNA: TGTGCCAGCACCCGGGACAGGGGGGTCGGGGAGCTGTTTTTT. As protein: CASTRDRGVGELFF.

The gene calls are TRBV12-5 and TRBJ2-2, with 9 bases that match TRBD1. This CDR3 has 16 residues. Germline values: CDR1 LGHNT, CDR2 FRNRAP. The J segment lost 3 bases and the V segment lost 1 base, leaving 3 bases of the junction unmatched. DNA of the CDR3: TGTGCTAGTGGTTTGGGGACAGGGGCCTACACCGGGGAGCTGTTTTTT. Amino acids: CASGLGTGAYTGELFF.

The V gene is TRBV13, the J gene TRBJ2-3; 10 bases are shared with TRBD1. After removal of 4 bases from V and 9 bases from J, the junction contained 10 bases not matched to a gene. The V gene's germline CDR1 is PRHDT and CDR2 FYEKMQ (reference sequence). CDR3 length equals 15 residues. The CDR3 is CASSSRDRGVGTQYF. The CDR3 region has the DNA TGTGCCAGCAGCTCCCGGGACAGGGGCGTTGGCACGCAGTATTTT.

The chain has TRBV7-8 and TRBJ2-1; TRBD2 aligns across 8 bases. After removal of 5 bases from V and 7 bases from J, the junction contained 7 bases not matched to a gene. Germline V CDR1 and CDR2: SGHVS, FQNEAQ. This CDR3 region has 14 residues. The CDR3 DNA reads TGTGCCAGCAGCGGACGGACTAGCAGGAATGAGCAGTTCTTC. Translation: CASSGRTSRNEQFF.

The V gene is TRBV6-5, the J gene TRBJ1-2, with D possibly TRBD1 on 5 matching bases. The CDR3 runs 15 residues. Germline V lookup: CDR1 MNHEY, CDR2 SVGAGI. The V end lost 3 bases, the J end lost 3 bases, and 14 bases lay between the germline ends. Here the CDR3 reads CASSYSPPGYYGYTF. The DNA for the CDR3 is TGTGCCAGCAGTTATTCTCCTCCAGGGTACTATGGCTACACCTTC.

This chain uses TRBV6-4 with TRBJ2-3; D remains unclear. The length of the CDR3 is 8 residues. Germline V CDR1 and CDR2: MRHNA, SNTAGT. Trimming removed 7 bases at V and 14 bases at J, with 7 bases between. The CDR3 loop is CASTVPYF. CDR3 nucleotides: TGTGCCAGCACCGTCCCGTATTTT.

V is TRBV30 and J is TRBJ2-3; TRBD2 matches at 8 bases. The V and J ends lost 4 bases and 2 bases, in that order; junction bases with no gene match: 11. This CDR3 spans 16 amino acids. Germline V gene sequence: CDR1 GTSNPN, CDR2 SVGIG (reference sequence). The CDR3 DNA follows: TGTGCCTGGATCCCTCCCGGGGGGGCCTTCACAGATACGCAGTATTTT. It specifies CAWIPPGGAFTDTQYF.

This rearrangement joins TRBV7-8 to TRBJ1-1, with D possibly matching TRBD1 (5 bases). The CDR3 consists of 12 residues. Deletions cut 2 bases from V and 8 bases from J, with 9 bases between. Germline-derived CDR1 and CDR2 are SGHVS and FQNEAQ. The DNA for the CDR3 is TGTGCCAGCAGCTTAAGGGGCGGAGAAGCTTTCTTT. This codes for CASSLRGGEAFF.

V gene TRBV9 combines with J gene TRBJ2-7; D perhaps matches TRBD1 (6 bases). Germline CDR1 reads SGDLS; CDR2 reads YYNGEE. The CDR3 is made up of 15 amino acids. V lost 0 bases to trimming and J lost 4 bases, with 14 bases between them. The CDR3 region is CASSVGAGADYEQYF. The CDR3 DNA follows: TGTGCCAGCAGCGTAGGTGCAGGGGCGGATTACGAGCAGTACTTC. The full variable domain, in which reference TRBV9 and TRBJ2-7 provide the parts outside the CDR3, is DSGVTQTPKHLITATGQRVTLRCSPRSGDLSVYWYQQSLDQGLQFLIQYYNGEERAKGNILERFSAQQFPDLHSELNLSSLELGDSALYFCASSVGAGADYEQYFGPGTRLTVT.

CDR3 sequence (DNA): TGTGCCAGCAGCCCCTCGGGATTGAACACTGAAGCTTTCTTT. Its translation is CASSPSGLNTEAFF. This chain links TRBV11-3 with TRBJ1-1; D is uncertain. The CDR3 sequence is 14 residues long. Germline loops: CDR1 SGHNT, CDR2 YENEEA. Deletions cut 5 bases from V and 0 bases from J, with 10 bases between.

The chain is built from TRBV7-3 and TRBJ2-7; D not resolved. Germline V CDR1 and CDR2: SGHTA, FQGTGA. This CDR3 is 14 amino acids long. The V end lost 5 bases, the J end lost 1 base, and 12 bases lay between the germline ends. Written as DNA, the CDR3 is TGTGCCAGCAGCGCGACACATGGTTCCTACGAGCAGTACTTC. It codes for CASSATHGSYEQYF.

The chain joins TRBV27 to TRBJ2-2; TRBD1 is a possible D gene (6 bases). This CDR3 is built from 16 residues. Germline CDR1 is MNHEY and CDR2 is SMNVEV (reference sequence). The germline V and J ends were trimmed by 5 bases and 5 bases, with 18 bases remaining between them. The CDR3 bases are TGTGCCAGCAGTCCCTTTAACAGGGTTAGAACCGGGGAGCTGTTTTTT. It encodes CASSPFNRVRTGELFF.

The J gene is TRBJ2-7, the V gene TRBV9; D might be TRBD1 (6 bases). This CDR3 spans 14 amino acids. Trimming shortened V by 4 bases and J by 6 bases, and 17 bases separated the two germline ends. CDR1 and CDR2 (germline): SGDLS, YYNGEE. The CDR3 sequence is CASSPIGTLGEQYF. The CDR3 region has the DNA TGTGCCAGCAGCCCCATCGGGACACTGGGCGAGCAGTACTTC. The whole variable domain, remainder taken from reference TRBV9 and TRBJ2-7, is DSGVTQTPKHLITATGQRVTLRCSPRSGDLSVYWYQQSLDQGLQFLIQYYNGEERAKGNILERFSAQQFPDLHSELNLSSLELGDSALYFCASSPIGTLGEQYFGPGTRLTVT.

The V gene is TRBV14, the J gene TRBJ1-1, with D maybe TRBD1 (5 bases). Trimming took off 1 base at V and 5 bases at J, with 8 bases between the two ends. There are 13 residues in the CDR3. The V gene's germline CDR1 is SGHDN and CDR2 FVKESK. The CDR3 sequence: CASSQGGLTEAFF. The CDR3 region has the DNA TGTGCCAGCAGCCAAGGGGGACTAACTGAAGCTTTCTTT.

This chain uses TRBV15 with TRBJ2-2; 7 bases fit TRBD1. CDR1 is LNHNV, CDR2 YYDKDF, per germline (reference sequence). Losses at the gene ends were 1 base for V and 4 bases for J; bases not matched to a gene: 6. The CDR3 consists of 16 residues. The CDR3 protein is CATSRVDRAGTGELFF. The CDR3 DNA is TGTGCCACCAGCAGAGTAGACAGGGCTGGCACCGGGGAGCTGTTTTTT.